This T cell receptor beta chain was recovered during a study of blood T cell repertoires in COVID-19. Study-wide context: Material from acute and convalescent COVID-19 was sourced from the United States, Italy and Spain. In each case, the material was cDNA or gDNA derived from T cells, B-cell-depleted T cells, or PBMCs.

CDR3 size: 14 residues. Germline V gene sequence: CDR1 GTSNPN, CDR2 SVGIG (reference sequence). V dropped 0 bases and J dropped 0 bases, with 6 bases sitting between them. This clone was picked up one time. Original methodology: For nucleated cells, counts were estimated from reference gene primer amplification. Method: immunoSEQ multiplex PCR; TCRdb's copy keeps in-frame clones and lacks some. From that table come the V and J calls and clone size; the DNA was used to work out D and trimming. Of around 200,000 clones listed, over 70% are singletons. The V gene is TRBV30, the J gene TRBJ1-3; possible D gene TRBD1, 6 bases. The sample was peripheral blood. The receptor's source is a woman aged 70-85 years with acute or convalescent COVID-19. The CDR3 bases are TGTGCCTGGAGTGTACAGGGCTCTGGAAACACCATATATTTT. This codes for CAWSVQGSGNTIYF.